The T cell receptor beta chain under discussion was sequenced for a study of shared clonotypes between healthy human individuals. Study details: Three plates were used per donor for CD4 naive, three for CD4 memory, two for CD8 naive and one for CD8 memory. Study results and caveats: Across a few donors, naive CD4 shared 5% to 6%, naive CD8 over 3%, memory CD4 roughly 2.5%, memory CD8 more than 0.35%.

V was clipped by 5 bases and J by 3 bases, with 10 bases between them. CDR1 is SGHTA, CDR2 FQGTGA, per germline. The length of the CDR3 is 14 residues. CD4+ cells yielded CD45RA+ naive and CD45RA-negative memory subsets. The authors split each subset's genomic DNA evenly across several immunoSEQ plates. The data were produced by immunoSEQ multiplex PCR, yet TCRdb's version contains in-frame clones alone and is incomplete. The data contain 330,000 or so clones, around 72% of them singletons. As regards this clone: Its antigen is still unknown.

The TCR comes from a man aged 25 to 45 in good health. The chain joins TRBV7-3 to TRBJ2-2, with TRBD1 as a possible D gene (5 bases). What was sequenced was memory CD4+ T cells sorted from blood. Subset defined: CD45RA-negative fraction. CDR3 DNA: TGTGCCAGCAGCGCCCAGGGTGACACCGGGGAGCTGTTTTTT. It is translated as CASSAQGDTGELFF.